The sequence of this TCR beta chain was determined in a study of control samples from healthy donors and cancer patients (dated by TCRdb to the early 2020s). A note on this clone: Its binding antigen is unknown. Base qualities are not at hand, and no much larger clone is one base apart.

The germline V gene specifies MDHEN as CDR1 and SYDVKM as CDR2. From the cysteine through the phenylalanine, the CDR3 covers 19 amino acids. CDR3 DNA only is kept here, 57 bases in frame from base 1. Compared with germline, V lacks 1 base and J lacks 2 bases; bases without a gene match: 11. Library construction relied on the immunoSEQ multiplex PCR assay. The table comes from immuneACCESS by way of TCRdb, which keeps in-frame sequences with V and J called. Part of the clones is missing from these tables; in studies checked, under half for an unresolved V gene and the rest for unknown reasons. This sample holds 150,000 to 200,000 clones; under 95% were observed only once. The top ten constitute 1.1% to 1.5% of the sample.

The sequence was obtained from a woman younger than 35 in good health. The sequencing sample was made of blood. The V gene is TRBV28 and the J gene is TRBJ2-1, and TRBD1 matches 10 of the central bases. The CDR3 protein is CASSLLRGMTGGPYNEQFF. The base sequence is TGTGCCAGCAGTTTATTGAGAGGTATGACAGGGGGCCCCTACAATGAGCAGTTCTTC.